Described below is a single T cell receptor beta chain sequence and its context. Its antigen remains unknown. This entry is derived from a study of T cell responses to AZD1222 COVID-19 vaccine. Study-wide findings and caveats: Recipients of two AZD1222 doses showed rising Spike-specific TCR breadth and depth.

The protocol was immunoSEQ multiplex PCR, while the TCRdb copy is restricted to in-frame clones and leaves out a portion. This sample has some 70,000 clones; 65% to 90% occur once, and the top ten carry 5.4%. Germline CDR1 SGHTA, CDR2 FQGNSA. There are 15 residues in the CDR3. Trimming cost V 2 bases and J 0 bases, with 9 bases left between them. V is TRBV7-2 and J is TRBJ2-3; the D is unclear. Sequenced material: peripheral blood, taken on day 0 of AZD1222 vaccination. The receptor's source is an adult in good health. The CDR3 protein is CASSLIPTSTDTQYF. CDR3 bases: TGTGCCAGCAGCTTAATACCAACTAGCACAGATACGCAGTATTTT.